These 29 T cell receptor beta chains originate from one sample sequenced in a study of shared clonotypes between healthy human individuals. This table comes from immunoSEQ multiplex PCR, and its TCRdb copy is limited to in-frame clones, with some not included. The sample consists of about 2.2 million clones, 93% of them appearing once. CD8 cells classed as naive were CD45RO-negative and positively selected for CCR7, excluding terminally differentiated effector memory CD45RA+ cells. Material for sequencing was naive CD8+ T cells from PBMCs. The origin of the receptors is a man aged 18 to 29 in good health. Some clones in this sample may be carry-over from other donors' samples.

The chain joins TRBV4-3 to TRBJ1-5; TRBD1 is a possible D gene (6 bases). V shed 0 bases and J shed 5 bases, with 17 bases lying between them. CDR1 is LGHNA and CDR2 is YSLEER in the germline V gene. The CDR3 contains 17 residues. In nucleotides, the CDR3 is TGCGCCAGCAGCCAAGATCGGGGGCCCGCCCCTTATCAGCCCCAGCATTTT. Protein sequence: CASSQDRGPAPYQPQHF.

The chain is built from TRBV4-2 and TRBJ2-2; D perhaps matches TRBD1 (5 bases). The CDR3 loop spans 19 amino acids. Trimming shortened V by 2 bases and J by 1 base, and 20 bases separated the two germline ends. Looked up from germline, CDR1 is LGHNA and CDR2 is YNFKEQ. In DNA, the CDR3 is TGTGCCAGCAGCCAAAACGGACAAGGACGGGTGATGAACACCGGGGAGCTGTTTTTT. Amino acid sequence: CASSQNGQGRVMNTGELFF.

As for this clone: Other DNA sequences of this sample code for an identical CDR3. The chain is built from TRBV28 and TRBJ2-1, with D unclear. The CDR3 consists of 10 residues. Germline loops: CDR1 MDHEN, CDR2 SYDVKM. Trimming shortened V by 7 bases and J by 4 bases, and 2 bases separated the two germline ends. The CDR3 nucleotides read TGTGCCAGCAAATACAATGAGCAGTTCTTC. It encodes CASKYNEQFF.

The chain employs TRBV28 and TRBJ1-1; D gene uncertain. The CDR3 totals 11 residues. V was trimmed by 8 bases and J by 6 bases, leaving 10 bases between them. Germline values: CDR1 MDHEN, CDR2 SYDVKM. CDR3 DNA sequence: TGTGCCAGCGAGGACTTATCTGAAGCTTTCTTT. This gives the protein CASEDLSEAFF.

The chain is built from TRBV6-6 and TRBJ1-5, with D unclear. Germline CDR1 reads MNHNY; CDR2 reads SVGAGI (reference sequence). The CDR3 spans 12 residues. V was clipped by 2 bases and J by 6 bases, with 5 bases between them. CDR3 bases: TGTGCCAGCAGTTACAGGGTTCAGCCCCAGCATTTT. Amino acids: CASSYRVQPQHF.

This clone was seen just once. The chain couples TRBV2 to TRBJ2-3; D is tentatively TRBD1 or TRBD2 (5 bases each). There are 12 residues in the CDR3. V lost 7 bases and J lost 4, with 9 bases in between. Germline V gives CDR1 SNHLY, CDR2 FYNNEI. The CDR3 region is CASKMGPDTQYF. CDR3 nucleotide sequence: TGTGCCAGCAAAATGGGACCAGATACGCAGTATTTT.

The rearrangement links TRBV29-1 to TRBJ1-2; 10 nucleotides align to TRBD1. Germline V lookup: CDR1 SQVTM, CDR2 ANQGSEA. The CDR3 is 10 residues long. V dropped 7 bases and J dropped 14; count of bases not matched to a gene: 7. CDR3 sequence (DNA): TGCAGCGCACGACAGGGGGCGACGACCTTC. Residues: CSARQGATTF. Using reference TRBV29-1 and TRBJ1-2 for the parts outside the CDR3, the full variable domain is SAVISQKPSRDICQRGTSLTIQCQVDSQVTMMFWYRQQPGQSLTLIATANQGSEATYESGFVIDKFPISRPNLTFSTLTVSNMSPEDSSIYLCSARQGATTFGSGTRLTVV.

The chain has TRBV27 and TRBJ1-2, with D tentatively TRBD1 (6 bases). CDR3 length: 14 residues. V gave up 2 bases and J gave up 4 bases, with 11 bases separating them. Germline CDR1 reads MNHEY; CDR2 reads SMNVEV (reference sequence). CDR3 nucleotide sequence: TGTGCCAGCAGTTTAAGGGGACACTCCTATGGCTACACCTTC. As protein: CASSLRGHSYGYTF.

The chain is built from TRBV5-6 and TRBJ2-3, with D unclear. Looked up from germline, CDR1 is SGHDT and CDR2 is YYEEEE. The CDR3 totals 12 residues. V lost 6 bases and J 5 bases, leaving 10 bases between the germline ends. The CDR3 protein is CASITWGDTQYF. CDR3 nucleotide sequence: TGTGCCAGCATCACTTGGGGAGATACGCAGTATTTT.

This clone was counted between two and nine times. Different DNA sequences within this sample yield the same CDR3. The chain is built from TRBV10-2 and TRBJ2-7; unclear D gene. The V end lost 4 bases, the J end lost 3 bases, and 4 bases lay between the germline ends. The V gene's germline CDR1 is WSHSY and CDR2 SAAADI. The CDR3 has 11 residues. The CDR3 here is CASSAGYEQYF. For the CDR3, the DNA is TGCGCCAGCAGTGCCGGCTACGAGCAGTACTTC.

The chain uses TRBV19 and TRBJ2-1, with 10 nucleotides matching TRBD2. In germline, CDR1 is LNHDA, CDR2 SQIVND (reference sequence). The CDR3 has 15 residues. J gave up 7 bases and V 6 bases, and 9 bases lay outside the gene matches. CDR3: CASRASGSRANEQFF. The CDR3 coding sequence is TGTGCCAGTAGGGCTAGCGGGAGTAGGGCTAATGAGCAGTTCTTC.

J is TRBJ2-7 and V is TRBV28, with 7 bases aligning to TRBD1. V dropped 5 bases and J dropped 2; count of bases not matched to a gene: 15. The CDR3 is 17 residues long. The germline gives CDR1 MDHEN, CDR2 SYDVKM. The CDR3 region is CASSPIVSRGPTYEQYF. The CDR3 DNA follows: TGTGCCAGCAGTCCAATCGTCTCAAGGGGGCCGACCTACGAGCAGTACTTC.

The V gene is TRBV27, the J gene TRBJ2-3; D tentatively fits TRBD1 or TRBD2 (5 bases each). V was pared by 1 base and J by 4 bases, with 12 bases between. Germline lookup yields CDR1 MNHEY and CDR2 SMNVEV (reference sequence). This CDR3 is 15 amino acids long. The CDR3 region has the DNA TGTGCCAGCAGTTTATACTGGGGGAAGGCAGATACGCAGTATTTT. Protein: CASSLYWGKADTQYF.

The chain links TRBV29-1 to TRBJ2-5, with 9 bases identical to TRBD1. Germline loops: CDR1 SQVTM, CDR2 ANQGSEA. V was pared by 5 bases and J by 5 bases, with 3 bases of the junction left unmatched. This CDR3 is built from 12 residues. The CDR3 loop is CSVQTGGETQYF. CDR3 DNA: TGCAGCGTTCAGACAGGGGGGGAGACCCAGTACTTC.

The rearrangement links TRBV27 to TRBJ1-1; 7 nucleotides align to TRBD1. Germline values: CDR1 MNHEY, CDR2 SMNVEV (reference sequence). The ends lost 1 base at V and 4 bases at J; junction bases unmatched: 6. This CDR3 has 15 amino acids. The CDR3 DNA sequence: TGTGCCAGCAGTTTATTTAGGGCAGGGGGCACTGAAGCTTTCTTT. Its translation is CASSLFRAGGTEAFF.

This chain connects TRBV15 to TRBJ1-5; 9 nucleotides agree with TRBD1. Looked up from germline, CDR1 is LNHNV and CDR2 is YYDKDF (reference sequence). Unmatched junction bases numbered 5, after V lost 5 bases and J lost 0 bases. This CDR3 contains 16 residues. The CDR3 loop reads CATSRTGAPSNQPQHF. CDR3 DNA sequence: TGTGCCACCAGCCGGACAGGGGCCCCTAGCAATCAGCCCCAGCATTTT.

The rearrangement joins TRBV28 to TRBJ1-5, with 8 bases fitting TRBD1. The V gene end was trimmed by 7 bases and the J gene end by 2 bases; junction bases not matched to a gene: 1. The CDR3 is made up of 13 amino acids. The germline CDR1 and CDR2 sequences are MDHEN and SYDVKM. The CDR3 region has the DNA TGTGCCAGCAACAGGGGGGGCAATCAGCCCCAGCATTTT. Translation: CASNRGGNQPQHF.

This chain connects TRBV29-1 to TRBJ1-1, with 9 bases that match TRBD1. The CDR3 totals 13 residues. Germline CDR1 is SQVTM and CDR2 is ANQGSEA. V lost 0 bases to trimming and J lost 11 bases; unmatched junction nucleotides: 7. In nucleotides, the CDR3 is TGCAGCGTTGAAGAACCGGGACAGGGTGGGGCTTTCTTT. Protein product: CSVEEPGQGGAFF.

The chain has TRBV9 and TRBJ2-2; D not certain. Germline V gives CDR1 SGDLS, CDR2 YYNGEE. V was trimmed by 1 base and J by 0 bases, leaving 7 bases between them. The CDR3 is 15 residues long. CDR3 sequence (DNA): TGTGCCAGCAGCGTACCCGCTACGAACACCGGGGAGCTGTTTTTT. Protein sequence: CASSVPATNTGELFF.

This chain connects TRBV11-3 to TRBJ2-2; TRBD1 matches at 10 bases. The V and J ends lost 5 bases and 1 base, in that order; junction bases with no gene match: 4. Germline assignment: CDR1 SGHNT and CDR2 YENEEA. The length of the CDR3 is 16 residues. CDR3 sequence: CASSPGTGENTGELFF. Here the CDR3 DNA reads TGTGCCAGCAGCCCCGGGACAGGGGAGAACACCGGGGAGCTGTTTTTT.

The V call is TRBV5-1, the J call TRBJ2-1, with 13 bases fitting TRBD2. The CDR3 sequence is 16 residues long. Losses at the gene ends were 5 bases for V and 4 bases for J; bases not matched to a gene: 6. Germline CDR1 reads SGHRS; CDR2 reads YFSETQ. The CDR3 DNA reads as TGCGCCAGCAGATCGACTAGCGGGAGGACTTACAATGAGCAGTTCTTC. This sequence encodes CASRSTSGRTYNEQFF.

The V gene is TRBV7-8, the J gene TRBJ2-1; TRBD2 matches 10 bases. CDR3 length: 18 residues. V was pared by 5 bases and J by 6 bases, with 16 bases of the junction left unmatched. Germline CDR1 is SGHVS and CDR2 is FQNEAQ. CDR3 nucleotide sequence: TGTGCCAGCAGCATTCGGACGAGCTGGGCTAGCGGGAGCAATGAGCAGTTCTTC. Amino acid sequence: CASSIRTSWASGSNEQFF.

CDR3 nucleotides: TGTGCCATCAGGGGACTAGCGGGAGGCGAAGAGACCCAGTACTTC. Its protein product is CAIRGLAGGEETQYF. The chain employs TRBV10-3 and TRBJ2-5; TRBD2 matches at 15 bases. There are 15 residues in the CDR3. V was clipped by 6 bases and J by 3 bases; unmatched bases: 2. The germline V gene encodes CDR1 ENHRY and CDR2 SYGVKD.

V usage is TRBV2 and J usage is TRBJ2-3; a possible D gene is TRBD1 (6 bases). Per germline, CDR1 SNHLY and CDR2 FYNNEI. This CDR3 spans 13 amino acids. The V end lost 6 bases, the J end lost 5 bases, and 12 bases lay between the germline ends. The CDR3 bases are TGTGCCAGCAGGGAACAGGGTGGAGATACGCAGTATTTT. Translated, it gives CASREQGGDTQYF.

The V and J genes are TRBV28 and TRBJ2-3, with 8 bases aligning to TRBD1. The germline V gene encodes CDR1 MDHEN and CDR2 SYDVKM. The junction had 4 bases not matched to a gene; V was cut back by 1 base and J by 4 bases. The CDR3 is 15 residues long. The DNA of the CDR3 is TGTGCCAGCAGTTTATATAGACAGGGGTCAGATACGCAGTATTTT. It encodes CASSLYRQGSDTQYF.

This chain links TRBV5-5 with TRBJ1-2, with D hard to call. Germline CDR1 SGHKS, CDR2 YYEKEE (reference sequence). V lost 2 bases and J 6 bases, leaving 8 bases between the germline ends. The CDR3 is made up of 12 amino acids. DNA of the CDR3: TGTGCCAGCAGCTTTAGTAGGGATGGCTACACCTTC. Residues: CASSFSRDGYTF. Filled out from reference TRBV5-5 and TRBJ1-2, the complete variable domain reads DAGVTQSPTHLIKTRGQQVTLRCSPISGHKSVSWYQQVLGQGPQFIFQYYEKEERGRGNFPDRFSARQFPNYSSELNVNALLLGDSALYLCASSFSRDGYTFGSGTRLTVV.

The chain carries TRBV4-1 and TRBJ2-7; possibly TRBD1 or TRBD2 for D (6 bases each). The V end was cut by 4 bases, the J end by 2 bases, with 18 bases between. The CDR3 spans 16 residues. Germline CDR1 MGHRA, CDR2 YSYEKL. The DNA of the CDR3 is TGCGCCAGCAGCCTCCCCGGGAAAGGGGGGACCTACGAGCAGTACTTC. Residues: CASSLPGKGGTYEQYF.

CDR3 sequence reads: CASSPDRVMLYEQYF. The CDR3 region has the DNA TGTGCCAGTAGTCCCGACAGGGTGATGCTCTACGAGCAGTACTTC. V gene TRBV19 combines with J gene TRBJ2-7; 7 positions agree with TRBD1. Germline values: CDR1 LNHDA, CDR2 SQIVND (reference sequence). V dropped 5 bases and J dropped 3; count of bases not matched to a gene: 10. The CDR3 length is 15 residues.

V is TRBV6-1 and J is TRBJ1-1; perhaps TRBD1 as D (5 bases). Germline V CDR1 and CDR2: MNHNS, SASEGT. V lost 3 bases to trimming and J lost 5 bases, with 16 bases between them. This CDR3 is 15 amino acids long. The CDR3 sequence: CASSDWVEGVTEAFF. In nucleotides, the CDR3 is TGTGCCAGCAGTGATTGGGTGGAAGGGGTGACTGAAGCTTTCTTT.